This entry is about one T cell receptor (beta chain). The repertoire was sequenced with immunoSEQ multiplex PCR; TCRdb's copy has only in-frame clones and lacks some. Found here are roughly 230,000 clones, roughly 84% of them singletons; the top ten hold roughly 7.2%. The cohort comprised adults aged about 18 to 89 years residing in about two dozen US areas. Which cohort a participant joined came from the clinical history participants gave. These data originate in a study of blood T cell repertoires in COVID-19. Overall study: From T cells, B-cell-depleted T cells, or PBMCs came the material, which was cDNA or gDNA.

Germline V lookup: CDR1 SGHDT, CDR2 YYEEEE. This CDR3 contains 16 residues. V was pared by 1 base and J by 4 bases, with 17 bases between. Source material: PBMCs or T cells enriched from blood (not recorded which). The V and J genes are TRBV5-6 and TRBJ2-5, with a possible D match to TRBD1 (6 bases). This sequence originates from a man aged 25-45 years in a cohort exposed to, infected with or recovered from COVID-19 (not recorded which). The CDR3 region has the DNA TGTGCCAGCAGCTTGAAAAGGGGGTTGATAATAGAGACCCAGTACTTC. Encoded protein: CASSLKRGLIIETQYF.